These 28 T cell receptor beta chains were sequenced from one sample in a study of control samples from healthy donors and cancer patients. Data came from immunoSEQ multiplex PCR; TCRdb stores just in-frame clones and leaves some out. The repertoire has more than 75,000 clones, 79% of them found once; the top ten carry over 9.5%. Source material: blood. Receptors originate from a young woman in good health.

The chain couples TRBV27 to TRBJ1-6; 9 bases agree with TRBD1. This CDR3 region has 15 residues. Germline V gives CDR1 MNHEY, CDR2 SMNVEV (reference sequence). V gave up 6 bases and J gave up 8 bases; unmatched junction bases: 8. CDR3 region: CASRAWGQGDSPLHF. CDR3 bases: TGTGCCAGCAGAGCCTGGGGACAGGGTGATTCACCCCTCCACTTT.

This sequence joins TRBV9 and TRBJ2-3, with unresolved D. Germline V CDR1 and CDR2: SGDLS, YYNGEE. V was shortened by 2 bases and J by 3 bases, with 10 bases between the two germline ends. The CDR3 has 14 amino acids. CDR3: CASSVYLSTDTQYF. DNA for the CDR3: TGTGCCAGCAGCGTCTACCTGTCTACAGATACGCAGTATTTT.

This chain uses TRBV6-5 with TRBJ2-7, with D tentatively TRBD2 (5 bases). The CDR3 extends over 13 amino acids. The V gene lost 6 bases and the J gene lost 0 bases, with 9 bases spanning the gap. Per the germline V gene, CDR1 is MNHEY and CDR2 is SVGAGI. The CDR3: CASSTEGSYEQYF. CDR3 bases: TGTGCCAGCAGCACCGAGGGCTCCTACGAGCAGTACTTC.

This rearrangement joins TRBV6-5 to TRBJ2-5; 10 bases map to TRBD2. The length of the CDR3 is 15 residues. V lost 6 bases, J lost 5 bases, and 9 bases stayed unmatched. Germline loops: CDR1 MNHEY, CDR2 SVGAGI. CDR3 loop: CASSLKRGGRETQYF. Here the CDR3 DNA reads TGTGCCAGCAGCCTTAAGCGGGGGGGCCGGGAGACCCAGTACTTC.

This chain links TRBV7-9 with TRBJ2-7, with 7 bases identical to TRBD1. J was trimmed by 5 bases and V by 5 bases; bases with no gene match: 12. Germline V gives CDR1 SEHNR, CDR2 FQNEAQ (reference sequence). This CDR3 has 15 residues. In DNA, the CDR3 is TGTGCCAGCAGCCGAGACAGGGCGCCTCTCCACGAGCAGTACTTC. It encodes CASSRDRAPLHEQYF. The full variable domain, its missing parts supplied by reference TRBV7-9 and TRBJ2-7, is DTGVSQNPRHKITKRGQNVTFRCDPISEHNRLYWYRQTLGQGPEFLTYFQNEAQLEKSRLLSDRFSAERPKGSFSTLEIQRTEQGDSAMYLCASSRDRAPLHEQYFGPGTRLTVT.

This chain uses TRBV19 with TRBJ1-1; D perhaps matches TRBD1 (6 bases). The germline V gene has CDR1 LNHDA and CDR2 SQIVND (reference sequence). This CDR3 is 14 amino acids long. Between the trimmed V and J ends, which lost 4 bases and 1 base, there was a span of 10 bases. The DNA for the CDR3 is TGTGCCAGTAGTACCCGCAGGGGGAACACTGAAGCTTTCTTT. The encoded protein is CASSTRRGNTEAFF. Looking up the rest from reference TRBV19 and TRBJ1-1 gives the full variable domain: DGGITQSPKYLFRKEGQNVTLSCEQNLNHDAMYWYRQDPGQGLRLIYYSQIVNDFQKGDIAEGYSVSREKKESFPLTVTSAQKNPTAFYLCASSTRRGNTEAFFGQGTRLTVV.

V is TRBV18 and J is TRBJ2-7, with D possibly matching TRBD2 (6 bases). With 3 bases removed from V and 3 bases from J, the gap between germline ends came to 12 bases. The CDR3 consists of 14 residues. Per the germline V gene, CDR1 is KGHSH and CDR2 is LQKENI. The CDR3 DNA follows: TGTGCCAGCTCACCCTCTGGCGGGAACTACGAGCAGTACTTC. Translated: CASSPSGGNYEQYF.

This clone has only a few counts. The chain uses TRBV2 and TRBJ1-2, with D possibly TRBD1 on 5 matching bases. Germline values: CDR1 SNHLY, CDR2 FYNNEI. Trimming shortened V by 6 bases and J by 0 bases, and 11 bases separated the two germline ends. This CDR3 contains 14 residues. The CDR3 spells CASRGELTNYGYTF. The CDR3 DNA reads as TGTGCCAGCAGAGGGGAGCTTACTAACTATGGCTACACCTTC.

The rearrangement uses TRBV14 and TRBJ2-5, with D possibly TRBD1 on 6 matching bases. In germline, CDR1 is SGHDN, CDR2 FVKESK. The CDR3 is 12 residues long. V was trimmed by 6 bases and J by 8 bases, leaving 13 bases between them. In nucleotides, the CDR3 is TGTGCCAGCAGTCACAGGGAATTAACCCAGTACTTC. Translating it yields CASSHRELTQYF.

This rearrangement joins TRBV6-2 or TRBV6-3 to TRBJ2-3; the D gene is possibly TRBD1 (6 bases). The ends were cut back, 1 base at V and 5 bases at J, with 13 bases in the middle. The V gene's germline CDR1 is MNHEY and CDR2 SVGEGT. The CDR3 is 15 amino acids. For the CDR3, the DNA is TGTGCCAGCAGTTACTTCGGGCAGGGGCGAGATACGCAGTATTTT. As protein: CASSYFGQGRDTQYF.

V is TRBV10-3 and J is TRBJ2-7; 7 bases match TRBD2. This CDR3 spans 13 amino acids. Germline V lookup: CDR1 ENHRY, CDR2 SYGVKD. V lost 3 bases to trimming and J lost 5 bases; unmatched junction nucleotides: 4. The CDR3 bases are TGTGCCATCAGTGATTCGGGGAGGGACGAGCAGTACTTC. This translates into CAISDSGRDEQYF.

This sequence joins TRBV10-1 and TRBJ2-1; no firm D call. V lost 3 bases, J lost 7 bases, and 19 bases lay in between. This CDR3 contains 16 residues. The germline CDR1 and CDR2 sequences are WNHNN and SYGVQD (reference sequence). As DNA, the CDR3 is TGCGCCAGCAGTGATGTGGGTTCCATCGCTAGTAATGAGCAGTTCTTC. This sequence encodes CASSDVGSIASNEQFF.

This clone came up a few times. V is TRBV7-2 and J is TRBJ1-2; perhaps TRBD1 as D (5 bases). The CDR3 sequence is 15 residues long. Germline V lookup: CDR1 SGHTA, CDR2 FQGNSA. Between the trimmed V and J ends, which lost 3 bases and 0 bases, there was a span of 11 bases. This chain's CDR3 is CASSFEGLANYGYTF. The CDR3, as DNA: TGTGCCAGCAGCTTCGAGGGGCTCGCTAACTATGGCTACACCTTC.

V gene TRBV11-2 combines with J gene TRBJ1-6, with unresolved D. V was shortened by 1 base and J by 8 bases, with 6 bases between the two germline ends. This CDR3 has 13 residues. Germline V gene lookup returns CDR1 SGHAT and CDR2 FQNNGV. The DNA of the CDR3 is TGTGCCAGCAGCTTAGTTGGAGATTCACCCCTCCACTTT. Protein product: CASSLVGDSPLHF.

The gene calls are TRBV6-5 and TRBJ2-3; no firm D call. CDR3 length: 13 residues. V lost 8 bases and J lost 0, with 9 bases in between. In germline, CDR1 is MNHEY, CDR2 SVGAGI. Written as DNA, the CDR3 is TGTGCCAGCCGGAAAGATAGCACAGATACGCAGTATTTT. It specifies CASRKDSTDTQYF.

On this clone itself: The DNA is omitted, as the CDR3 cannot be located on it reliably, and the CDR3 follows TCRdb's listing. The rearrangement links TRBV6-2 or TRBV6-3 to TRBJ2-2. From its first to its last residue, the CDR3 has 17 amino acids. Germline CDR1 is MNHEY and CDR2 is SVGEGT. CDR3 protein: CASSYPRDSQTPGSCFF.

This sequence joins TRBV2 and TRBJ2-3, with D possibly matching TRBD2 (5 bases). This CDR3 has 14 residues. Germline V gene sequence: CDR1 SNHLY, CDR2 FYNNEI. V dropped 6 bases and J dropped 2 bases, with 12 bases sitting between them. This chain's CDR3 is CASRDRLPTDTQYF. CDR3 sequence (DNA): TGTGCCAGCAGGGACCGACTACCCACAGATACGCAGTATTTT. The complete variable domain, with remaining parts taken from reference TRBV2 and TRBJ2-3, reads EPEVTQTPSHQVTQMGQEVILRCVPISNHLYFYWYRQILGQKVEFLVSFYNNEISEKSEIFDDQFSVERPDGSNFTLKIRSTKLEDSAMYFCASRDRLPTDTQYFGPGTRLTVL.

The chain joins TRBV12-5 to TRBJ2-1, with D perhaps matching TRBD1 (5 bases). CDR1 LGHNT and CDR2 FRNRAP come from the germline V gene. V gave up 6 bases and J gave up 9 bases, with 12 bases separating them. The CDR3 has 12 residues. The CDR3, as DNA: TGTGCTAGTGGGGAAGGGGTCACTGAGCAGTTCTTC. Translating gives CASGEGVTEQFF.

The CDR3 here is CASSFHGGSSYNEQFF. The CDR3 coding sequence is TGTGCCAGCAGCTTCCACGGCGGAAGCTCCTACAATGAGCAGTTCTTC. The J gene is TRBJ2-1, the V gene TRBV11-1; D remains unclear. CDR3 length: 16 amino acids. The germline gives CDR1 SGHAT, CDR2 FQDESV (reference sequence). V was cut by 3 bases and J by 0 bases, with 12 bases left in between.

This chain uses TRBV4-1 with TRBJ1-2; D unclear. V lost 1 base and J 7 bases, leaving 19 bases between the germline ends. Germline-derived CDR1 and CDR2 are MGHRA and YSYEKL. This CDR3 region has 16 residues. The CDR3 coding sequence is TGCGCCAGCAGCCAAGGTATTTCCCTACTTATTACTGGCTACACCTTC. Amino acids: CASSQGISLLITGYTF.

The chain has TRBV5-6 and TRBJ2-7; D gene ambiguous. Germline-derived CDR1 and CDR2 are SGHDT and YYEEEE. With 1 base removed from V and 0 bases from J, the gap between germline ends came to 8 bases. This CDR3 is 14 amino acids long. CDR3 coding DNA: TGTGCCAGCAGCTTGCGTGGCGGCTCCTACGAGCAGTACTTC. Amino acids: CASSLRGGSYEQYF.

The V and J genes are TRBV4-3 and TRBJ1-1; D remains ambiguous. CDR1 is LGHNA and CDR2 is YSLEER in the germline V gene. The CDR3 spans 14 residues. V lost 4 bases and J lost 1, with 10 bases in between. For the CDR3, the DNA is TGCGCCAGCAGCCTCCAACAAACGAACACTGAAGCTTTCTTT. Amino acids: CASSLQQTNTEAFF.

This chain connects TRBV7-8 to TRBJ2-2; 9 bases line up with TRBD1. Trimming cost V 6 bases and J 3 bases; bases outside gene matches: 8. The CDR3 length is 16 residues. The germline V gene has CDR1 SGHVS and CDR2 FQNEAQ. The CDR3 sequence is CASRSGQGSDTGELFF. CDR3 DNA sequence: TGTGCCAGCAGAAGTGGACAGGGGTCTGACACCGGGGAGCTGTTTTTT.

This clone was recorded a few times. V and J are TRBV2 and TRBJ2-7, with 10 bases lining up with TRBD2. The CDR3 runs 15 residues. Germline trimming cut 5 bases from V and 6 bases from J; bases unmatched to any gene: 10. Germline loops: CDR1 SNHLY, CDR2 FYNNEI. This chain's CDR3 is CASSRSGGPSREQYF. The CDR3 DNA is TGTGCCAGCAGTCGTAGCGGGGGGCCTTCTCGCGAGCAGTACTTC.

The rearrangement joins TRBV27 to TRBJ1-1; D perhaps matches TRBD1 (5 bases). In germline, CDR1 is MNHEY, CDR2 SMNVEV (reference sequence). CDR3 length equals 13 residues. Trimming removed 6 bases from V and 3 bases from J, with 11 bases in between. The CDR3 here is CASRDQGYTEAFF. CDR3 nucleotides: TGTGCCAGCAGAGATCAGGGATACACTGAAGCTTTCTTT.

The chain employs TRBV24-1 and TRBJ2-2; D not resolved. Per germline, CDR1 KGHDR and CDR2 SFDVKD. Between the trimmed V and J ends, which lost 1 base and 1 base, there was a span of 15 bases. CDR3 size: 18 residues. In nucleotides, the CDR3 is TGTGCCACCAGTGATTTAAGTTCGGCTACGGTGAACACCGGGGAGCTGTTTTTT. This codes for CATSDLSSATVNTGELFF.

The gene calls are TRBV12-3 or TRBV12-4 and TRBJ1-2; perhaps TRBD1 as D (5 bases). CDR3 size: 13 residues. Trimming took off 8 bases at V and 1 base at J, with 11 bases between the two ends. CDR3: CASRGRDNYGYTF. CDR3 nucleotides: TGTGCCAGCCGTGGCAGGGATAACTATGGCTACACCTTC.

This clone has just a few counts. The J gene is TRBJ1-1, the V gene TRBV7-9; possible D gene TRBD1, 6 bases. The CDR3 covers 13 residues. V lost 6 bases and J 3 bases, leaving 11 bases between the germline ends. From germline, CDR1 is SEHNR and CDR2 FQNEAQ (reference sequence). CDR3 loop: CASRTGFYTEAFF. CDR3 DNA: TGTGCCAGCAGGACAGGATTCTACACTGAAGCTTTCTTT.